What follows are 22 T cell receptor beta chains derived from one specimen sequenced in a study of T cells in Graves' hyperthyroidism and ophthalmopathy (dated 2019 in TCRdb). Libraries were constructed by multiplex PCR. Sequencing instrument: Illumina HiSeq 2000. The TCR beta CDR3 regions were amplified from RNA transcripts. A first-round RT-PCR of the TCR CDR3 used the HTBI primer set with the Qiagen OneStep RT-PCR kit. Through fastp at Q25 and MiXCR, TCRdb rebuilt clones from the public reads, retaining in-frame beta chains. Rows with a matching CDR3 protein are joined into one entry that keeps the most common DNA and genes. The sample table lists some 400,000 distinct CDR3 sequences, approximately 14% of them with a count of one. The ten most abundant clones make up about 10% of the sample. Sequences were obtained from blood. The source of these receptors is a woman aged 55-70 years with Graves' hyperthyroidism.

This clonotype was counted at least ten times. The chain has TRBV27 and TRBJ2-4; 11 bases align to TRBD2. The CDR3 totals 16 residues. Trimming took 3 bases from V and 5 from J; bases not matched to a gene: 6. The germline V gene encodes CDR1 MNHEY and CDR2 SMNVEV (reference sequence). The CDR3 bases are TGTGCCAGCAGTTTCATAGCGGGAGGGCCGGAAAACATTCAGTACTTC. As protein: CASSFIAGGPENIQYF.

The table lists this clonotype with many counts. The gene calls are TRBV11-2 and TRBJ2-7; TRBD2 might be the D (7 bases). V was cut by 2 bases and J by 2 bases, with 16 bases left in between. This CDR3 is 16 amino acids long. Germline V lookup: CDR1 SGHAT, CDR2 FQNNGV. CDR3 nucleotides: TGTGCCAGCAGCTTACTTTTCGGGGAGGGGGCCTACGAGCAGTACTTC. Encoded protein: CASSLLFGEGAYEQYF.

This clonotype was observed at least ten times. The rearrangement uses TRBV6-6 and TRBJ2-2; no clear D. The CDR3 is 17 amino acids. Germline V CDR1 and CDR2: MNHNY, SVGAGI (reference sequence). The V gene lost 2 bases and the J gene lost 0 bases, with 13 bases spanning the gap. The CDR3 sequence: CASSYDIRFANTGELFF. CDR3 coding DNA: TGTGCCAGCAGTTACGATATAAGGTTCGCGAACACCGGGGAGCTGTTTTTT.

The rearrangement joins TRBV5-1 to TRBJ1-2, with TRBD1 matching 11 bases. Germline assignment: CDR1 SGHRS and CDR2 YFSETQ. CDR3 size: 16 residues. V dropped 4 bases and J dropped 6; count of bases not matched to a gene: 11. The CDR3 loop is CASSPFRTGGIDGYTF. The DNA for the CDR3 is TGCGCCAGCAGCCCATTTCGGACAGGGGGCATAGATGGCTACACCTTC.

The table lists this clonotype with a few counts. This chain uses TRBV9 with TRBJ1-4; TRBD1 might be the D (5 bases). V was pared by 4 bases and J by 2 bases, with 12 bases between. The CDR3 is 15 amino acids. Per the germline V gene, CDR1 is SGDLS and CDR2 is YYNGEE. In nucleotides, the CDR3 is TGTGCCAGCAGCTCGGGGGGAGGGACTAATGAAAAACTGTTTTTT. Amino acids: CASSSGGGTNEKLFF.

In this sample, this clonotype turned up many times. The chain links TRBV2 to TRBJ2-5; a weak D match, TRBD1 (5 bases). Germline V lookup: CDR1 SNHLY, CDR2 FYNNEI. The V and J ends lost 2 bases and 4 bases respectively, with 5 bases between them. This CDR3 region has 12 residues. The CDR3 DNA follows: TGTGCCAGCAGTGAACAGGGAGAGACCCAGTACTTC. It yields the protein CASSEQGETQYF.

This clonotype was recorded many times. CDR3 nucleotides: TGTGCCAGCAGTGGAAGCCGGGGGAACAGCAATCAGCCCCAGCATTTT. Residues: CASSGSRGNSNQPQHF. The chain couples TRBV6-1 to TRBJ1-5; D is perhaps TRBD1 (5 bases). The V gene lost 4 bases and the J gene lost 1 base, with 14 bases spanning the gap. CDR1 and CDR2 from the germline V gene are MNHNS and SASEGT. The CDR3 has 16 residues.

The chain recombines TRBV9 with TRBJ2-1; possibly TRBD1 for D (5 bases). Germline V gives CDR1 SGDLS, CDR2 YYNGEE. The V end lost 1 base, the J end lost 6 bases, and 17 bases lay between the germline ends. The CDR3 length is 16 residues. The CDR3 region has the DNA TGTGCCAGCAGCGTATCAGGGCAGGGCCTCAGCAATGAGCAGTTCTTC. Translating gives CASSVSGQGLSNEQFF.

The sample holds many counts of this clonotype. The chain is built from TRBV4-1 and TRBJ1-5; 8 bases fit TRBD1. This CDR3 has 17 amino acids. V gave up 3 bases and J gave up 7 bases; unmatched junction bases: 14. Germline CDR1 and CDR2: MGHRA and YSYEKL. The CDR3 loop is CASSQVLLQGARQPQHF. The DNA of the CDR3 is TGCGCCAGCAGCCAGGTTTTGTTGCAGGGGGCACGGCAGCCCCAGCATTTT.

Turning to this clonotype: A much larger clone sits a single nucleotide away, making a read error possible. This rearrangement joins TRBV6-4 to TRBJ2-3; TRBD1 aligns across 10 bases. The tail of the sequence fits TRBJ1-5 better, so the J call may be wrong. From germline, CDR1 is MRHNA and CDR2 SNTAGT. CDR3 length equals 14 residues. CDR3 bases: TGTGCCAGCAGTGAAAGGACAGGGGGTAATACGCAGCATTTT. Translated, it gives CASSERTGGNTQHF.

This clonotype has more than one count but fewer than ten. A clone one base away is much larger, so this may be a read error. V gene TRBV18 combines with J gene TRBJ2-7; D gene ambiguous. CDR3 length: 14 amino acids. Germline V CDR1 and CDR2: KGHSH, LQKENI. DNA of the CDR3: TGTGTCAGCTCACCACCTGCTAGTAGGTACGAGCAGTACTTC. Translating gives CVSSPPASRYEQYF.

This clonotype was counted many times. The chain uses TRBV11-2 and TRBJ2-7, with D perhaps TRBD2 (6 bases). Per the germline V gene, CDR1 is SGHAT and CDR2 is FQNNGV. The CDR3 length is 14 residues. The V gene lost 1 base and the J gene lost 4 bases, with 11 bases spanning the gap. This chain's CDR3 is CASSLAGAPYEQYF. The CDR3 DNA reads as TGTGCCAGCAGCTTAGCGGGAGCTCCTTACGAGCAGTACTTC.

This clonotype has only a few counts. The V gene is TRBV20-1, the J gene TRBJ2-3; TRBD2 matches 10 bases. The germline V gene has CDR1 DFQATT and CDR2 SNEGSKA (reference sequence). Trimming at V came to 6 bases and at J to 7 bases, leaving 7 bases not matched to a gene. The CDR3 is 13 residues long. The CDR3 region is CSASPSGSYTQYF. The CDR3 nucleotides are TGCAGTGCCTCCCCTAGCGGGAGTTATACGCAGTATTTT.

This clonotype was detected many times. V gene TRBV7-8 combines with J gene TRBJ2-2, with D tentatively TRBD2 (5 bases). The CDR3 has 15 residues. The V gene lost 2 bases and the J gene lost 5 bases, with 12 bases spanning the gap. Germline CDR1 reads SGHVS; CDR2 reads FQNEAQ. The CDR3 here is CASSLRKGRTGELFF. The CDR3, as DNA: TGTGCCAGCAGCTTACGGAAAGGGAGAACCGGGGAGCTGTTTTTT.

A note on this clonotype: This may arise from a read error, as a much more abundant clone is one base away. The V and J genes are TRBV13 and TRBJ2-7; D may be TRBD2 (6 bases). Trimming removed 0 bases from V and 8 bases from J, with 11 bases in between. Germline CDR1 PRHDT, CDR2 FYEKMQ (reference sequence). The CDR3 covers 13 residues. The CDR3 loop reads CASSLGEGYKQYF. Written as DNA, the CDR3 is TGTGCCAGCAGCTTAGGGGAGGGGTACAAGCAGTACTTC.

This clonotype has at least ten counts. V usage is TRBV11-2 and J usage is TRBJ1-2, with D unclear. Trimming cost V 0 bases and J 5 bases, with 16 bases left between them. Germline-derived CDR1 and CDR2 are SGHAT and FQNNGV. This CDR3 has 16 residues. The CDR3 sequence is CASSLDLTPWRYGYTF. CDR3 in DNA: TGTGCCAGCAGCTTAGATTTGACTCCCTGGCGGTATGGCTACACCTTC. Together with reference TRBV11-2 and TRBJ1-2, the CDR3 gives the full variable domain: EAGVAQSPRYKIIEKRQSVAFWCNPISGHATLYWYQQILGQGPKLLIQFQNNGVVDDSQLPKDRFSAERLKGVDSTLKIQPAKLEDSAVYLCASSLDLTPWRYGYTFGSGTRLTVV.

The chain is built from TRBV5-1 and TRBJ2-3, with 13 nucleotides matching TRBD2. Trimming at V came to 7 bases and at J to 4 bases, leaving 12 bases not matched to a gene. This CDR3 has 17 amino acids. CDR1 is SGHRS, CDR2 YFSETQ, per germline. The CDR3 loop is CASQRTSGSAIADTQYF. CDR3 sequence (DNA): TGCGCCAGCCAAAGGACTAGCGGGAGTGCTATCGCAGATACGCAGTATTTT.

This clonotype was counted at least ten times. V is TRBV24-1 and J is TRBJ2-5; D is unclear. The CDR3 spans 12 residues. V was pared by 3 bases and J by 2 bases, with 3 bases between. Germline CDR1 and CDR2: KGHDR and SFDVKD. CDR3 loop: CATSDRQETQYF. CDR3 bases: TGTGCCACCAGTGATCGGCAAGAGACCCAGTACTTC.

The chain combines TRBV9 with TRBJ2-7; 9 bases map to TRBD1. Trimming took 4 bases from V and 3 from J; bases not matched to a gene: 5. The CDR3 loop spans 14 amino acids. Germline CDR1 is SGDLS and CDR2 is YYNGEE. The DNA of the CDR3 is TGTGCCAGCAGCACCGGGACAGGGTTCTACGAGCAGTACTTC. Translated: CASSTGTGFYEQYF.

There are many counts of this clonotype. J is TRBJ1-1 and V is TRBV5-1, with D possibly TRBD1 on 6 matching bases. Germline CDR1 reads SGHRS; CDR2 reads YFSETQ. The V and J ends lost 3 bases and 1 base respectively, with 10 bases between them. The length of the CDR3 is 14 residues. The CDR3 DNA follows: TGCGCCAGCAGCTCCCTGACAGGGAACACTGAAGCTTTCTTT. Residues: CASSSLTGNTEAFF.

The sample holds many counts of this clonotype. The chain employs TRBV18 and TRBJ1-2; D perhaps matches TRBD1 (5 bases). The CDR3 consists of 14 residues. Germline V gene lookup returns CDR1 KGHSH and CDR2 LQKENI. The V end was cut by 3 bases, the J end by 5 bases, with 13 bases between. The CDR3: CASSPSRESYGYTF. The CDR3 DNA sequence: TGTGCCAGCTCACCTTCCAGGGAGAGTTATGGCTACACCTTC.

This clonotype was observed many times. J is TRBJ2-7 and V is TRBV5-1; 8 nucleotides agree with TRBD1. With 0 bases clipped from V and 6 bases from J, the junction kept 8 bases outside the gene matches. CDR1 is SGHRS, CDR2 YFSETQ, per germline. The CDR3 is made up of 15 amino acids. Here the CDR3 DNA reads TGCGCCAGCAGCTTGGGTGGAGCAGGGGGCGGCGAGCAGTACTTC. Protein: CASSLGGAGGGEQYF.